A single sample is the source of the 18 T cell receptor beta chains below, sequenced in a study of human T cells and chemical hapten exposure (dated by TCRdb to 2020 to 2022). Library method: RACE. This sample was sequenced with a NextSeq 500. The raw public data were reprocessed by TCRdb itself: fastp quality trimming at Q25, MiXCR clonotype calling, in-frame beta chains only. Every CDR3 protein is listed once, alongside the most common genes and DNA of its rows. A total of about 110,000 distinct CDR3 sequences appear in this sample, 9.5% to 12% of them only once. 3.5% of the sample is taken by the ten largest. Read against the paper, the sample's time point label means: patch test 1, 2 weeks after DPC sensitization. The treatment or condition label, read with the paper, signifies: therapeutic diphenylcyclopropenone sensitization with weekly scalp DPC. The source was whole blood, collected in connection with sensitization to the hapten diphenylcyclopropenone (DPC). The source of these receptors is a woman aged 40-49 years with alopecia areata. Some clones in this sample may be carry-over from other donors' samples.

There are a few counts of this clonotype. Compared with germline, one end of the junction differs, possibly owing to a read error. V usage is TRBV7-7 and J usage is TRBJ2-5, with 9 nucleotides matching TRBD2. The CDR3 covers 16 residues. Germline CDR1 is SSHAT and CDR2 is FNYEAQ (reference sequence). CDR3 sequence reads: CASSEGTSTVGETQYF. The CDR3 DNA sequence: TGTGCTAGCAGCGAAGGGACTAGCACGGTGGGGGAGACCCAGTACTTC. Full variable domain (missing parts from reference TRBV7-7 and TRBJ2-5): GAGVSQSPRYKVTKRGQDVTLRCDPISSHATLYWYQQALGQGPEFLTYFNYEAQPDKSGLPSDRFSAERPEGSISTLTIQRTEQRDSAMYRCASSEGTSTVGETQYFGPGTRLLVL.

The V gene is TRBV29-1, the J gene TRBJ1-1; 7 bases align to TRBD1. The V and J ends lost 6 bases and 0 bases, in that order; junction bases with no gene match: 7. The CDR3 sequence is 14 residues long. Germline CDR1 SQVTM, CDR2 ANQGSEA. The CDR3 region is CSVTGRSLNTEAFF. The CDR3 DNA sequence: TGCAGCGTGACAGGGAGAAGCTTGAACACTGAAGCTTTCTTT.

This clonotype was counted many times. This chain connects TRBV27 to TRBJ1-6; possible D gene TRBD1, 5 bases. Germline assignment: CDR1 MNHEY and CDR2 SMNVEV (reference sequence). CDR3 length: 15 amino acids. Trimming removed 2 bases from V and 7 bases from J, with 12 bases in between. The CDR3 loop reads CASSLGATVNSPLHF. CDR3 bases: TGTGCCAGCAGTTTAGGGGCAACGGTGAATTCACCCCTCCACTTT.

This clonotype has at least ten counts. The V and J genes are TRBV6-6 and TRBJ2-3, with TRBD1 matching over 7 bases. The CDR3 spans 15 residues. Trimming cost V 2 bases and J 3 bases; bases outside gene matches: 5. Germline V gene sequence: CDR1 MNHNY, CDR2 SVGAGI (reference sequence). CDR3 protein: CASSYPDRTTDTQYF. The DNA for the CDR3 is TGTGCCAGCAGTTACCCGGACAGGACAACAGATACGCAGTATTTT.

Regarding this clonotype: A read error may be the cause here, since a much bigger clone is one base away. The V call is TRBV30, the J call TRBJ1-2; 10 nucleotides line up with TRBD1. This CDR3 is 15 amino acids long. Germline CDR1 GTSNPN, CDR2 SVGIG (reference sequence). The CDR3 bases are TGTTCCTGGAGTGTACTGACAGGGGGCGGCTATGGCTACACCTTC. It is translated as CSWSVLTGGGYGYTF.

This clonotype was seen ten or more times. The chain joins TRBV27 to TRBJ2-1; tentative D call: TRBD2 (6 bases). The germline gives CDR1 MNHEY, CDR2 SMNVEV (reference sequence). This CDR3 comprises 15 residues. V was trimmed by 3 bases and J by 0 bases, leaving 9 bases between them. DNA of the CDR3: TGTGCCAGCAGTTTCGCTAGCGCCTCCTACAATGAGCAGTTCTTC. Translated: CASSFASASYNEQFF.

The chain has TRBV3-1 and TRBJ1-1, with unresolved D. CDR3 size: 11 residues. Germline CDR1 reads LGHDT; CDR2 reads YNNKEL (reference sequence). V lost 3 bases and J lost 6, with 5 bases in between. This chain's CDR3 is CASSQGSEAFF. For the CDR3, the DNA is TGTGCCAGCAGCCAGGGTTCTGAAGCTTTCTTT.

This clonotype has more than one count but fewer than ten. The chain joins TRBV11-2 to TRBJ2-1; weak D call: TRBD1 (5 bases). The length of the CDR3 is 15 residues. V lost 5 bases and J lost 9, with 20 bases in between. The germline gives CDR1 SGHAT, CDR2 FQNNGV. The CDR3 DNA reads as TGTGCCAGCAGCCAAGCCCCGATCAGTAGGGGTGAGCAGTTCTTC. Amino acid sequence: CASSQAPISRGEQFF.

The V and J genes are TRBV7-2 and TRBJ2-7; 14 nucleotides align to TRBD2. The CDR3 extends over 15 amino acids. V lost 4 bases to trimming and J lost 8 bases; unmatched junction nucleotides: 7. The germline CDR1 and CDR2 sequences are SGHTA and FQGNSA. DNA of the CDR3: TGTGCCAGCAGCTCAGGAGGGACTAGCGGGAGAAAGCAGTACTTC. Translation gives CASSSGGTSGRKQYF.

The V gene is TRBV11-2, the J gene TRBJ1-6; 7 nucleotides line up with TRBD1. This CDR3 spans 15 amino acids. V lost 1 base, J lost 7 bases, and 4 bases stayed unmatched. The germline V gene encodes CDR1 SGHAT and CDR2 FQNNGV. The CDR3 is CASSLAGGDNSPLHF. The CDR3 nucleotides read TGTGCCAGCAGCTTAGCAGGGGGTGACAATTCACCCCTCCACTTT.

Turning to this clonotype: A read error may produce the germline difference seen at one junction end. The V and J genes are TRBV11-2 and TRBJ2-7, with TRBD1 identical over 9 bases. The CDR3 has 14 residues. Germline CDR1 is SGHAT and CDR2 is FQNNGV. The CDR3 loop is CVSSFRDRAYEQYF. In DNA, the CDR3 is TGTGTCAGCAGCTTCCGGGACAGGGCCTATGAGCAGTACTTC.

This chain connects TRBV2 to TRBJ2-3; D gene ambiguous. The V end was cut by 2 bases, the J end by 4 bases, with 1 base between. This CDR3 contains 11 residues. CDR1 SNHLY and CDR2 FYNNEI come from the germline V gene. The CDR3 DNA reads TGTGCCAGCAGTGAACCAGATACGCAGTATTTT. It encodes CASSEPDTQYF. The complete variable domain, with remaining parts taken from reference TRBV2 and TRBJ2-3, reads EPEVTQTPSHQVTQMGQEVILRCVPISNHLYFYWYRQILGQKVEFLVSFYNNEISEKSEIFDDQFSVERPDGSNFTLKIRSTKLEDSAMYFCASSEPDTQYFGPGTRLTVL.

There are a few counts of this clonotype. The chain couples TRBV4-3 to TRBJ1-1, with D perhaps matching TRBD1 (5 bases). Deletions cut 0 bases from V and 1 base from J, with 12 bases between. The germline V gene has CDR1 LGHNA and CDR2 YSLEER. This CDR3 region has 16 residues. This CDR3 reads CASSQEPQGPNTEAFF. The DNA of the CDR3 is TGCGCCAGCAGCCAAGAACCCCAGGGACCGAACACTGAAGCTTTCTTT.

This clonotype has ten or more counts. The chain uses TRBV10-3 and TRBJ2-7, with D possibly matching TRBD2 (6 bases). Germline V gene lookup returns CDR1 ENHRY and CDR2 SYGVKD. The CDR3 length is 13 residues. Trimming left V 4 bases short and J 6 bases short, with 13 bases between. CDR3 residues: CAISVEGSGEQYF. CDR3 in DNA: TGTGCCATCAGTGTGGAGGGTTCCGGCGAGCAGTACTTC.

This clonotype was seen ten or more times. The V gene is TRBV3-1, the J gene TRBJ2-5, with a tentative D call TRBD2 (6 bases). This CDR3 region has 16 residues. The V end was cut by 1 base, the J end by 1 base, with 13 bases between. CDR1 and CDR2 from the germline V gene are LGHDT and YNNKEL (reference sequence). CDR3 nucleotide sequence: TGTGCCAGCAGCCAAGGTGTTGCACTAGCCCAAGAGACCCAGTACTTC. This encodes CASSQGVALAQETQYF.

J is TRBJ2-7 and V is TRBV29-1; 7 bases fit TRBD1. The J segment lost 3 bases and the V segment lost 4 bases, leaving 6 bases of the junction unmatched. This CDR3 contains 13 residues. The germline V gene encodes CDR1 SQVTM and CDR2 ANQGSEA. CDR3 loop: CSVVTPGGYEQYF. The CDR3 nucleotides are TGCAGCGTTGTCACCCCAGGGGGCTACGAGCAGTACTTC.

This clonotype was seen a few times. The CDR3 DNA sequence: TGTGCCAGTAGTACGACAGCCAGCAATCAGCCCCAGCATTTT. Protein: CASSTTASNQPQHF. This chain uses TRBV19 with TRBJ1-5; tentatively, D is TRBD1 (5 bases). V was trimmed by 4 bases and J by 1 base, leaving 8 bases between them. This CDR3 region has 14 residues. Germline assignment: CDR1 LNHDA and CDR2 SQIVND (reference sequence). Looking up the rest from reference TRBV19 and TRBJ1-5 gives the full variable domain: DGGITQSPKYLFRKEGQNVTLSCEQNLNHDAMYWYRQDPGQGLRLIYYSQIVNDFQKGDIAEGYSVSREKKESFPLTVTSAQKNPTAFYLCASSTTASNQPQHFGDGTRLSIL.

This clonotype was picked up many times. V and J are TRBV6-2 or TRBV6-3 and TRBJ2-1; TRBD1 might be the D (5 bases). Between the trimmed V and J ends, which lost 7 bases and 8 bases, there was a span of 18 bases. This CDR3 comprises 14 residues. Germline-derived CDR1 and CDR2 are MNHEY and SVGEGT. CDR3 residues: CASNLGAFPHEQFF. CDR3 coding DNA: TGTGCCAGCAACCTAGGGGCCTTTCCCCATGAGCAGTTCTTC.